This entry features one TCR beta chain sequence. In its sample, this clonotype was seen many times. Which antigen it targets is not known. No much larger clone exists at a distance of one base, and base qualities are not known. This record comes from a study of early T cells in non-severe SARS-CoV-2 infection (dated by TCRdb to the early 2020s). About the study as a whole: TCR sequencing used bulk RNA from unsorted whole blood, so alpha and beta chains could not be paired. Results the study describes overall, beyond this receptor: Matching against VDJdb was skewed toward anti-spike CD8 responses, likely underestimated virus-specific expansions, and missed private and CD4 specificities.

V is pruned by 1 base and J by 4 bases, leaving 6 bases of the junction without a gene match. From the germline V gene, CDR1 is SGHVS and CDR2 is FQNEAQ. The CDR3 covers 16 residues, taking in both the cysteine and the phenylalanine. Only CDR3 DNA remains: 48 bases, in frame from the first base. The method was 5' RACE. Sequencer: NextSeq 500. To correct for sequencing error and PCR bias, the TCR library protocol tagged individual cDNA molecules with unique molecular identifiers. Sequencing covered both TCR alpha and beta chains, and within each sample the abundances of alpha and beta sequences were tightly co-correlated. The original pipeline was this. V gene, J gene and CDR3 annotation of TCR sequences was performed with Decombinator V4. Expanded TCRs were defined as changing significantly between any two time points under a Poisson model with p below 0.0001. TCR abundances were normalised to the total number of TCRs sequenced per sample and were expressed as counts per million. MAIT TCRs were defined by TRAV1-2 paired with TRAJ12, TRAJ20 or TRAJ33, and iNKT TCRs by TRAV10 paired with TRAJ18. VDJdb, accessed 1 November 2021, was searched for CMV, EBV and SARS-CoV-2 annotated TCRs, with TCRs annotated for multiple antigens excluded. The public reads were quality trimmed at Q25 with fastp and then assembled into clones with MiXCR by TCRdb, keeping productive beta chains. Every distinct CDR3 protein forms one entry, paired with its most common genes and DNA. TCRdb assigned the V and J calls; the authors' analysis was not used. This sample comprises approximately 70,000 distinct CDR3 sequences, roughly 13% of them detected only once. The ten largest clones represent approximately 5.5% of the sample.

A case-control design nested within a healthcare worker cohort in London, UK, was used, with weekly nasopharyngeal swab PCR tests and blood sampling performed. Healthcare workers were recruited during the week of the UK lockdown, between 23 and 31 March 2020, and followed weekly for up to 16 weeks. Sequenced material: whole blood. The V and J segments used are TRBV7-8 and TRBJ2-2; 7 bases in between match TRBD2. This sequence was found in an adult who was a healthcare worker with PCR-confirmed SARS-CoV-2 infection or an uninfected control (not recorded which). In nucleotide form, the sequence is TGTGCCAGCAGCTTAGTCCTAGCGGAACCCACCGGGGAGCTGTTTTTT. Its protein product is CASSLVLAEPTGELFF.